These 5 T cell receptor beta chains were sequenced from one sample in a study of T cell responses to AZD1222 COVID-19 vaccine. This table comes from immunoSEQ multiplex PCR, and its TCRdb copy is limited to in-frame clones, with some not included. Among 150,000 to 250,000 clones listed, roughly 92% were seen once. Sequenced material: peripheral blood, taken 28 days after the second AZD1222 dose. Every receptor here comes from an adult who received the AZD1222 COVID-19 vaccine.

J is TRBJ1-1 and V is TRBV28; unclear D gene. The germline V gene has CDR1 MDHEN and CDR2 SYDVKM. V dropped 3 bases and J dropped 0 bases, with 11 bases sitting between them. This CDR3 comprises 15 residues. CDR3 amino acids: CASSFWVSVNTEAFF. CDR3 in DNA: TGTGCCAGCAGTTTCTGGGTCTCGGTGAACACTGAAGCTTTCTTT.

The V gene is TRBV9, the J gene TRBJ2-5, with 14 bases lining up with TRBD2. V lost 2 bases to trimming and J lost 5 bases; unmatched junction nucleotides: 5. Per germline, CDR1 SGDLS and CDR2 YYNGEE. This CDR3 spans 16 amino acids. The CDR3 nucleotides are TGTGCCAGCAGCGTGACTAGCGGGGGGGTACACGAGACCCAGTACTTC. Translated, it gives CASSVTSGGVHETQYF.

J is TRBJ1-6 and V is TRBV10-3; no clear D. The CDR3 has 13 amino acids. Germline assignment: CDR1 ENHRY and CDR2 SYGVKD. The V end was cut by 6 bases, the J end by 5 bases, with 8 bases between. The CDR3 region is CAIRPVDNSPLHF. The CDR3 region has the DNA TGTGCCATCAGGCCGGTGGATAATTCACCCCTCCACTTT.

The chain couples TRBV19 to TRBJ1-3, with D possibly matching TRBD1 (5 bases). The germline V gene encodes CDR1 LNHDA and CDR2 SQIVND (reference sequence). This CDR3 has 14 amino acids. Trimming removed 10 bases from V and 4 bases from J, with 17 bases in between. CDR3 in DNA: TGTGCCACCCAATCCTGGGACGCCGGAAACACCATATATTTT. It specifies CATQSWDAGNTIYF.

The V gene is TRBV18, the J gene TRBJ1-2; D remains ambiguous. CDR3 length: 14 amino acids. Trimming left V 2 bases short and J 3 bases short, with 10 bases between. CDR1 and CDR2 from the germline V gene are KGHSH and LQKENI. The CDR3 coding sequence is TGTGCCAGCTCACCAGGGAACGGCTACTATGGCTACACCTTC. Amino acid sequence: CASSPGNGYYGYTF.